This entry lists 21 T cell receptor beta chains sequenced from one sample in a study of T cells in Graves' hyperthyroidism and ophthalmopathy. TCR beta CDR3 regions were amplified from RNA. Researchers ran a first-round RT-PCR on the TCR CDR3 using the HTBI primer set. TCRdb reprocessed the multiplex PCR reads with MiXCR, giving one entry per CDR3 protein. The table has around 660,000 distinct CDR3 sequences, over 40% seen once; the top ten hold about 7.2%. The specimen was peripheral blood or thyroid tissue (not recorded which). These receptors were collected from an adult man with Graves' disease, either hyperthyroidism or ophthalmopathy (not recorded which).

This rearrangement joins TRBV2 to TRBJ2-5, with 9 bases identical to TRBD1. The junction had 16 bases not matched to a gene; V was cut back by 7 bases and J by 4 bases. The length of the CDR3 is 17 residues. Germline V gene data show CDR1 as SNHLY and CDR2 as FYNNEI. Here the CDR3 DNA reads TGTGCCAGCAATATTATTGGGACAGGGCCTCTGTCAGAGACCCAGTACTTC. This translates into CASNIIGTGPLSETQYF. The full variable domain, rest sourced from reference TRBV2 and TRBJ2-5, is EPEVTQTPSHQVTQMGQEVILRCVPISNHLYFYWYRQILGQKVEFLVSFYNNEISEKSEIFDDQFSVERPDGSNFTLKIRSTKLEDSAMYFCASNIIGTGPLSETQYFGPGTRLLVL.

In this sample, this clonotype turned up once. The chain recombines TRBV9 with TRBJ2-5, with D tentatively TRBD1 (6 bases). This CDR3 has 15 amino acids. Germline CDR1 SGDLS, CDR2 YYNGEE. Between the trimmed V and J ends, which lost 3 bases and 1 base, there was a span of 13 bases. CDR3 protein: CASSGTWDIQETQYF. DNA for the CDR3: TGTGCCAGCAGCGGTACCTGGGACATCCAAGAGACCCAGTACTTC.

At least ten counts were recorded for this clonotype. The chain carries TRBV29-1 and TRBJ1-3; D perhaps matches TRBD1 (5 bases). The CDR3 contains 13 residues. Germline V gene sequence: CDR1 SQVTM, CDR2 ANQGSEA. Deletions cut 5 bases from V and 4 bases from J, with 12 bases between. The CDR3 nucleotides are TGCAGCGTTAGGGGCTATAACGGAAACACCATATATTTT. Amino acid sequence: CSVRGYNGNTIYF.

This chain links TRBV7-8 with TRBJ1-5; a weak D match, TRBD1 (5 bases). V dropped 7 bases and J dropped 9 bases, with 7 bases sitting between them. This CDR3 has 10 residues. Germline V gene lookup returns CDR1 SGHVS and CDR2 FQNEAQ. The CDR3 here is CASTGGPQHF. CDR3 sequence (DNA): TGTGCCAGCACCGGGGGGCCCCAGCATTTT.

This chain connects TRBV19 to TRBJ1-6, with D maybe TRBD1 (5 bases). From germline, CDR1 is LNHDA and CDR2 SQIVND (reference sequence). The CDR3 runs to 15 residues. The V end was cut by 11 bases, the J end by 3 bases, with 17 bases between. The CDR3, as DNA: TGTGCCTGGAGTGCCGGGACCAGCTATAATTCACCCCTCCACTTT. This translates into CAWSAGTSYNSPLHF.

This chain uses TRBV29-1 with TRBJ2-5; D is perhaps TRBD2 (6 bases). The V and J ends lost 7 bases and 5 bases respectively, with 23 bases between them. The CDR3 totals 15 residues. Germline V lookup: CDR1 SQVTM, CDR2 ANQGSEA. As DNA, the CDR3 is TGCAGCGCTACGACCGGACTAACCTCGAGTGAGACCCAGTACTTC. This gives the protein CSATTGLTSSETQYF.

This clonotype was counted a few times. The chain recombines TRBV14 with TRBJ2-2; D gene ambiguous. Germline V gives CDR1 SGHDN, CDR2 FVKESK. CDR3 size: 14 residues. V gave up 0 bases and J gave up 4 bases, with 6 bases separating them. CDR3 DNA: TGTGCCAGCAGCCAAGACCAGGCCACCGGGGAGCTGTTTTTT. Encoded protein: CASSQDQATGELFF.

The sample holds many counts of this clonotype. The gene calls are TRBV7-2 and TRBJ2-2, with 10 bases matching TRBD2. Germline lookup yields CDR1 SGHTA and CDR2 FQGNSA. This CDR3 is built from 16 residues. Trimming took 3 bases from V and 4 from J; bases not matched to a gene: 5. The CDR3 bases are TGTGCCAGCAGCTTTCGGACTAGCGGCATCACCGGGGAGCTGTTTTTT. It specifies CASSFRTSGITGELFF.

This clonotype has only a few counts. The chain recombines TRBV14 with TRBJ1-4; no clear D. Germline assignment: CDR1 SGHDN and CDR2 FVKESK. This CDR3 has 16 amino acids. With 0 bases removed from V and 7 bases from J, the gap between germline ends came to 15 bases. CDR3 DNA sequence: TGTGCCAGCAGCCAAGATTTTGCCGGGTGGAGTGAAAAACTGTTTTTT. It translates to CASSQDFAGWSEKLFF.

V gene TRBV20-1 combines with J gene TRBJ2-5; 12 positions agree with TRBD2. This CDR3 comprises 14 residues. V was clipped by 8 bases and J by 5 bases; unmatched bases: 9. In germline, CDR1 is DFQATT, CDR2 SNEGSKA (reference sequence). CDR3 in amino acids: CSLTSGGLRETQYF. CDR3 in DNA: TGCAGTCTGACTAGCGGGGGCCTCAGGGAGACCCAGTACTTC.

The CDR3 DNA sequence: TGTGCCAGCAAGCAGGGTAGGGGCAATCAGCCCCAGCATTTT. Its protein product is CASKQGRGNQPQHF. This chain connects TRBV5-6 to TRBJ1-5; TRBD1 might be the D (5 bases). V was pared by 6 bases and J by 2 bases, with 12 bases between. This CDR3 is 14 amino acids long. CDR1 and CDR2 from the germline V gene are SGHDT and YYEEEE.

The chain links TRBV7-8 to TRBJ2-7; 9 nucleotides match TRBD2. In germline, CDR1 is SGHVS, CDR2 FQNEAQ. The CDR3 runs 17 residues. V trimming: 0 bases; J trimming: 2 bases; junction bases outside the gene matches: 8. CDR3 in amino acids: CASSLAGGLALTYEQYF. The CDR3 nucleotides read TGTGCCAGCAGCTTAGCGGGGGGACTAGCTCTTACCTACGAGCAGTACTTC. The full variable domain, its missing parts supplied by reference TRBV7-8 and TRBJ2-7, is GAGVSQSPRYKVAKRGQDVALRCDPISGHVSLFWYQQALGQGPEFLTYFQNEAQLDKSGLPSDRFFAERPEGSVSTLKIQRTQQEDSAVYLCASSLAGGLALTYEQYFGPGTRLTVT.

Notes on this clonotype: It may be a read error: a sequence one base away is much more abundant. The J gene is TRBJ2-5, the V gene TRBV20-1, with a possible D match to TRBD2 (6 bases). The J call may be wrong; the DNA end is better matched by TRBJ2-7. The CDR3 is 15 amino acids. The germline V gene has CDR1 DFQATT and CDR2 SNEGSKA (reference sequence). The CDR3: CSAKRRGGTFYEQYF. CDR3 in DNA: TGCAGTGCTAAACGACGGGGAGGAACTTTCTACGAGCAGTACTTC.

The rearrangement uses TRBV2 and TRBJ1-5; 11 nucleotides line up with TRBD1. The CDR3 extends over 15 amino acids. Trimming removed 4 bases from V and 6 bases from J; junction bases left unmatched: 5. The germline CDR1 and CDR2 sequences are SNHLY and FYNNEI. The CDR3 nucleotides read TGTGCCAGCAGTGGAGGGACAGGGGGAGTTCAGCCCCAGCATTTT. Protein: CASSGGTGGVQPQHF.

V gene TRBV29-1 combines with J gene TRBJ1-3, with 9 nucleotides matching TRBD1. Germline values: CDR1 SQVTM, CDR2 ANQGSEA. The length of the CDR3 is 12 residues. The trim removed 7 bases at V and 8 bases at J, leaving 6 bases unmatched. CDR3 amino acids: CSAWTGVYTIYF. The CDR3 coding sequence is TGCAGCGCCTGGACAGGGGTTTACACCATATATTTT.

This clonotype was seen a few times. The J gene is TRBJ2-5, the V gene TRBV25-1; TRBD2 aligns across 9 bases. CDR1 MGHDK and CDR2 SYGVNS come from the germline V gene. V trimming: 4 bases; J trimming: 7 bases; junction bases outside the gene matches: 7. CDR3 size: 14 residues. DNA of the CDR3: TGTGCCAGCAGTGTGCGGGGGGGGCCGGGGACCCAGTACTTC. Translating it yields CASSVRGGPGTQYF.

At least ten counts were recorded for this clonotype. The chain combines TRBV7-9 with TRBJ2-7, with 7 positions matching TRBD1. The CDR3 contains 14 residues. Per germline, CDR1 SEHNR and CDR2 FQNEAQ (reference sequence). With V trimmed by 4 bases and J by 1 base, 4 bases remained unmatched. CDR3 DNA sequence: TGTGCCAGCAGCTCGGGACAGAAATCCTACGAGCAGTACTTC. Encoded protein: CASSSGQKSYEQYF.

This clonotype was observed a single time. A much larger clone lies a single base off, so this may be a read error. The V and J genes are TRBV20-1 and TRBJ1-2; perhaps TRBD1 as D (5 bases). Germline CDR1 is DFQATT and CDR2 is SNEGSKA (reference sequence). The CDR3 is 11 amino acids. V was trimmed by 1 base and J by 8 bases, leaving 8 bases between them. The CDR3 region has the DNA TGCAGTGCTAGAGCCGGGACCGGCTACACCTTC. This encodes CSARAGTGYTF.

This clonotype occurred many times. This chain links TRBV12-3 or TRBV12-4 with TRBJ1-2; the D gene is possibly TRBD1 (5 bases). The CDR3 consists of 13 residues. V shed 5 bases and J shed 6 bases, with 13 bases lying between them. The CDR3 loop reads CASSLLRADGYTF. DNA for the CDR3: TGTGCCAGCAGTCTTCTCAGGGCGGATGGCTACACCTTC.

This sequence joins TRBV9 and TRBJ1-2; TRBD1 agrees at 7 bases. The V gene's germline CDR1 is SGDLS and CDR2 YYNGEE. CDR3 length equals 12 residues. Unmatched junction bases numbered 5, after V lost 4 bases and J lost 8 bases. CDR3 sequence reads: CASSFQTGGYTF. CDR3 DNA sequence: TGTGCCAGCAGCTTTCAGACAGGGGGCTACACCTTC.

The chain is built from TRBV7-2 and TRBJ1-2, with D uncertain. The CDR3 is made up of 12 amino acids. The V end lost 2 bases, the J end lost 7 bases, and 8 bases lay between the germline ends. Germline values: CDR1 SGHTA, CDR2 FQGNSA. In DNA form, the CDR3 reads TGTGCCAGCAGCTTAACGGCTAGTGGCTACACCTTC. This codes for CASSLTASGYTF. Drawing the rest from reference TRBV7-2 and TRBJ1-2, the complete variable domain is GAGVSQSPSNKVTEKGKDVELRCDPISGHTALYWYRQSLGQGLEFLIYFQGNSAPDKSGLPSDRFSAERTGGSVSTLTIQRTQQEDSAVYLCASSLTASGYTFGSGTRLTVV.